This TCR beta chain was recovered during a study of CDR3 diversity in severe acne. Each CDR3 protein gets one entry after TCRdb re-called the PCR reads with MiXCR. The sample lists 79,000 or so distinct CDR3 sequences, about 53% occurring once. With 5 bases removed from V and 5 bases from J, the gap between germline ends came to 18 bases. Germline assignment: CDR1 SGHVS and CDR2 FQNEAQ. The CDR3 spans 15 residues. The sequenced material came from blood. The V and J genes are TRBV7-8 and TRBJ2-5; maybe TRBD1 (7 bases). This TCR derives from a male donor with severe acne vulgaris. The CDR3 sequence is CASSLGRGAGETQYF. CDR3 DNA: TGTGCCAGCAGCCTCGGCAGGGGGGCGGGGGAGACCCAGTACTTC.